One and the same sample provided the 20 T cell receptor beta chains below, sequenced in a study of beta chain features in type 1 diabetes. Sequenced material consisted of expressed TCRB transcripts (all of the isolated RNA was reverse transcribed). Profiling relied on immunoSEQ multiplex PCR, and the TCRdb table lists in-frame clones only, not all of them. The data contain about 180,000 clones, about 13% of them singletons. Sequenced material: central memory CD4+ T cells from blood. The receptors were gathered from a woman aged 18-29 years in good health.

The rearrangement links TRBV4-2 to TRBJ2-7, with D possibly being TRBD1 (6 bases). Trimming removed 1 base from V and 4 bases from J, with 14 bases in between. The germline V gene has CDR1 LGHNA and CDR2 YNFKEQ. The CDR3 loop spans 15 amino acids. The CDR3 DNA is TGTGCCAGCAGCCAAGGAACAGGGAATCAGTACGAGCAGTACTTC. Amino acid sequence: CASSQGTGNQYEQYF.

A few counts support this clone. CDR3 bases: TGTGCCAGCAGCATTAGCGGGAAGGCAGATACGCAGTATTTT. It translates to CASSISGKADTQYF. The V gene is TRBV9, the J gene TRBJ2-3; 8 nucleotides line up with TRBD2. This CDR3 comprises 14 residues. From germline, CDR1 is SGDLS and CDR2 YYNGEE. Trimming removed 4 bases from V and 4 bases from J; junction bases left unmatched: 5.

The V and J genes are TRBV5-1 and TRBJ2-7, with 8 bases identical to TRBD2. CDR3 size: 16 residues. The J segment lost 4 bases and the V segment lost 3 bases, leaving 12 bases of the junction unmatched. Germline V gene data show CDR1 as SGHRS and CDR2 as YFSETQ. The CDR3 DNA follows: TGCGCCAGCAGCTCTACAAGCGGGGGACCGGGGTACGAGCAGTACTTC. Translating gives CASSSTSGGPGYEQYF.

This clone showed up just a few times. This chain connects TRBV6-5 to TRBJ2-5; TRBD1 matches 8 bases. The J call is doubtful: the DNA matches TRBJ2-7 better. Germline CDR1 reads MNHEY; CDR2 reads SVGAGI. The CDR3 covers 13 residues. The CDR3 spells CASTPGGPYEQYF. Here the CDR3 DNA reads TGTGCCAGCACCCCAGGGGGCCCCTACGAGCAGTACTTC.

This clone was counted a few times. This sequence joins TRBV7-2 and TRBJ2-5; TRBD2 matches 9 bases. The length of the CDR3 is 15 residues. The junction had 7 bases not matched to a gene; V was cut back by 1 base and J by 7 bases. Germline V gene data show CDR1 as SGHTA and CDR2 as FQGNSA. CDR3 in amino acids: CASSLGGSGSGTQYF. The DNA for the CDR3 is TGTGCCAGCAGCTTAGGCGGTAGCGGGAGCGGGACCCAGTACTTC.

This clone was observed a few times. The chain is built from TRBV20-1 and TRBJ2-7; D unresolved. From germline, CDR1 is DFQATT and CDR2 SNEGSKA (reference sequence). The CDR3 is made up of 11 amino acids. Trimming pared 5 bases from V and 0 bases from J, leaving 5 bases between. The CDR3 loop reads CSAATSYEQYF. The CDR3 coding sequence is TGCAGTGCTGCTACCTCCTACGAGCAGTACTTC.

The chain has TRBV6-6 and TRBJ2-1, with a possible D match to TRBD1 (5 bases). V dropped 2 bases and J dropped 7 bases, with 9 bases sitting between them. This CDR3 comprises 13 residues. Looked up from germline, CDR1 is MNHNY and CDR2 is SVGAGI (reference sequence). The CDR3 is CASSYQGPNEQFF. CDR3 coding DNA: TGTGCCAGCAGTTACCAGGGTCCGAATGAGCAGTTCTTC.

The chain links TRBV4-1 to TRBJ2-1; D is uncertain. The V and J ends lost 1 base and 4 bases respectively, with 8 bases between them. The CDR3 is made up of 14 amino acids. CDR1 and CDR2 (germline): MGHRA, YSYEKL. The CDR3 is CASSQVQEYNEQFF. The CDR3 DNA sequence: TGCGCCAGCAGCCAAGTTCAAGAGTACAATGAGCAGTTCTTC.

The J gene is TRBJ2-1, the V gene TRBV6-6; 7 bases are a match to TRBD1. The V and J ends lost 6 bases and 7 bases, in that order; junction bases with no gene match: 6. CDR3 length: 13 amino acids. Per germline, CDR1 MNHNY and CDR2 SVGAGI (reference sequence). The CDR3 sequence: CASSFGQDNEQFF. The CDR3 DNA is TGTGCCAGCAGCTTCGGACAGGATAATGAGCAGTTCTTC.

The genes are TRBV30 and TRBJ2-7; 11 nucleotides align to TRBD2. V was pared by 0 bases and J by 0 bases, with 10 bases of the junction left unmatched. The CDR3 is made up of 18 amino acids. CDR1 is GTSNPN, CDR2 SVGIG, per germline (reference sequence). The CDR3 reads CAWSVRTSGSYSSYEQYF. CDR3 nucleotide sequence: TGTGCCTGGAGTGTAAGGACTAGCGGGTCCTATAGCTCCTACGAGCAGTACTTC.

This clone was observed a handful of times. The chain recombines TRBV10-3 with TRBJ2-6, with D possibly TRBD2 on 5 matching bases. CDR1 is ENHRY and CDR2 is SYGVKD in the germline V gene. This CDR3 spans 16 amino acids. The V end lost 2 bases, the J end lost 0 bases, and 8 bases lay between the germline ends. Here the CDR3 reads CAISEGGTSGANVLTF. In DNA form, the CDR3 reads TGTGCCATCAGTGAGGGAGGCACCTCTGGGGCCAACGTCCTGACTTTC.

The chain employs TRBV30 and TRBJ1-2, with TRBD1 matching over 7 bases. The CDR3 runs 13 residues. The germline V gene encodes CDR1 GTSNPN and CDR2 SVGIG (reference sequence). With 3 bases clipped from V and 5 bases from J, the junction kept 6 bases outside the gene matches. CDR3 in DNA: TGTGCCTGGAGACGGCCAGGGGGGTATGGCTACACCTTC. It specifies CAWRRPGGYGYTF. Full variable domain (remainder filled in from reference TRBV30 and TRBJ1-2): SQTIHQWPATLVQPVGSPLSLECTVEGTSNPNLYWYRQAAGRGLQLLFYSVGIGQISSEVPQNLSASRPQDRQFILSSKKLLLSDSGFYLCAWRRPGGYGYTFGSGTRLTVV.

The V and J genes are TRBV18 and TRBJ2-7, with 9 bases that match TRBD1. This CDR3 comprises 15 residues. Germline V gene lookup returns CDR1 KGHSH and CDR2 LQKENI. The V segment lost 0 bases and the J segment 3 bases; nucleotides outside the gene matches: 3. The CDR3 DNA follows: TGTGCCAGCTCACCACCAACGGGACAGGGCTACGAGCAGTACTTC. Its translation: CASSPPTGQGYEQYF.

The chain uses TRBV7-2 and TRBJ1-1; TRBD1 might be the D (6 bases). CDR3 length: 16 amino acids. Germline V CDR1 and CDR2: SGHTA, FQGNSA. V was trimmed by 2 bases and J by 0 bases, leaving 13 bases between them. The CDR3 protein is CASSLTGTRLNTEAFF. The CDR3 DNA follows: TGTGCCAGCAGCTTAACAGGGACTAGACTGAACACTGAAGCTTTCTTT.

The CDR3 loop is CASKIGGAGYTF. CDR3 in DNA: TGTGCCAGCAAAATTGGGGGCGCGGGCTACACCTTC. The rearrangement links TRBV28 to TRBJ1-2; the D gene is possibly TRBD1 (6 bases). V gave up 7 bases and J gave up 8 bases, with 14 bases separating them. The CDR3 spans 12 residues. The V gene's germline CDR1 is MDHEN and CDR2 SYDVKM.

The chain employs TRBV2 and TRBJ2-3; D call uncertain. The CDR3 runs to 12 residues. CDR1 is SNHLY and CDR2 is FYNNEI in the germline V gene. V was pared by 6 bases and J by 4 bases, with 8 bases between. The CDR3 region has the DNA TGTGCCAGCAGGGAGATACCAGATACGCAGTATTTT. Translation gives CASREIPDTQYF.

The rearrangement links TRBV4-3 to TRBJ1-2; 7 bases are a match to TRBD1. The CDR3 contains 14 residues. Trimming cost V 2 bases and J 4 bases; bases outside gene matches: 4. Germline assignment: CDR1 LGHNA and CDR2 YSLEER. The chain's CDR3 is CASSQTDRAYGYTF. In DNA, the CDR3 is TGCGCCAGCAGCCAAACTGACAGGGCCTATGGCTACACCTTC.

This chain uses TRBV9 with TRBJ2-7; D gene unclear. Germline V gene lookup returns CDR1 SGDLS and CDR2 YYNGEE. The V and J ends lost 0 bases and 3 bases respectively, with 10 bases between them. This CDR3 spans 14 amino acids. In DNA, the CDR3 is TGTGCCAGCAGCGTAGCAGCGACCCACTACGAGCAGTACTTC. This encodes CASSVAATHYEQYF.

This chain links TRBV25-1 with TRBJ2-1, with D possibly matching TRBD2 (6 bases). Deletions cut 1 base from V and 7 bases from J, with 11 bases between. CDR3 length equals 14 residues. Germline values: CDR1 MGHDK, CDR2 SYGVNS. The CDR3 reads CASSESGRGNEQFF. The CDR3 nucleotides are TGTGCCAGCAGTGAATCGGGACGGGGGAATGAGCAGTTCTTC.

In this sample, this clone turned up a few times. The chain's CDR3 is CASSGGQGTSWQYF. The DNA of the CDR3 is TGTGCCAGCAGCGGGGGACAGGGGACCTCCTGGCAGTACTTC. The chain has TRBV9 and TRBJ2-7; 10 bases align to TRBD1. V lost 3 bases, J lost 9 bases, and 9 bases stayed unmatched. CDR3 length: 14 residues. Germline V CDR1 and CDR2: SGDLS, YYNGEE.